This T cell receptor beta chain was recovered during a study of shared clonotypes between healthy human individuals. Study summary: In total, the donors were two women and a few men aged 18 to 49.

About this clone: The sample carries other DNA sequences with the same CDR3.

When replicate PCRs were run on unsorted PBMC, they used about 300 ng DNA, approximately 30,000 T cell genomes. Original handling: ImmunoSEQ output lacked quality scores and full-length reads, limiting matched filtering. Clones were sequenced by immunoSEQ multiplex PCR, and TCRdb holds only the in-frame ones, with some missing. The V and J calls and clone size were taken over from that table, and D and trimming were inferred from the DNA. The sample lists about 490,000 clones; around 80% were seen once. Extraction of genomic DNA in unsorted samples used about 90 million PBMCs. Per germline, CDR1 SGHTA and CDR2 FQGTGA. This CDR3 has 13 amino acids. Germline trimming cut 5 bases from V and 4 bases from J; bases unmatched to any gene: 4.

This TCR was recovered from a woman between 40 and 50 years old in good health. Some clones in this sample may be carry-over from other donors' samples. This rearrangement joins TRBV7-3 to TRBJ2-7; 8 bases line up with TRBD2. The sample taken for sequencing was PBMCs. CDR3: CASSLGLAYEQYF. For the CDR3, the DNA is TGTGCCAGCAGCCTCGGACTAGCTTACGAGCAGTACTTC.